Below, one T cell receptor (beta chain) is given with its context. These data originate in a study of control samples from healthy donors and cancer patients. There are 17 residues in the CDR3. The V gene lost 1 base and the J gene lost 0 bases, with 13 bases spanning the gap. Per germline, CDR1 SGHVS and CDR2 FQNEAQ. Some clones are missing from TCRdb's copy, which holds only in-frame ones; the method was immunoSEQ multiplex PCR. The sample includes some 130,000 clones, under 95% of them seen just once. The chain couples TRBV7-8 to TRBJ2-1, with a possible D match to TRBD2 (7 bases). The sample comprised PBMCs. The TCR sequence derives from a man in his forties or fifties with head and neck cancer. DNA of the CDR3: TGTGCCAGCAGCTTAGGTCCCCGGGGGGCCTCCTACAATGAGCAGTTCTTC. It specifies CASSLGPRGASYNEQFF.